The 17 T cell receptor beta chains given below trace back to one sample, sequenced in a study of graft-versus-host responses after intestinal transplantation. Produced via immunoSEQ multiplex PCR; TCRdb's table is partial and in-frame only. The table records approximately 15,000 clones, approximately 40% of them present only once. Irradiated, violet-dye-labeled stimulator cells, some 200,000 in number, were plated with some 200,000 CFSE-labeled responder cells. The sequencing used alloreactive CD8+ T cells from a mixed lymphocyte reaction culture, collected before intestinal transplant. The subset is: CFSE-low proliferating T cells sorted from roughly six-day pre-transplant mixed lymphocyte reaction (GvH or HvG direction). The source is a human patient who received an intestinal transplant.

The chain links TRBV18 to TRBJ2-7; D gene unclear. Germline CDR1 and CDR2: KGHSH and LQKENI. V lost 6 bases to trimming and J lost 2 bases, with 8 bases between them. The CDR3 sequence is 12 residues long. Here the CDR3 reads CASSDVAYEQYF. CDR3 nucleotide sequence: TGTGCCAGCTCTGATGTGGCCTACGAGCAGTACTTC. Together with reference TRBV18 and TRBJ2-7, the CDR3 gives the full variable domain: NAGVMQNPRHLVRRRGQEARLRCSPMKGHSHVYWYRQLPEEGLKFMVYLQKENIIDESGMPKERFSAEFPKEGPSILRIQQVVRGDSAAYFCASSDVAYEQYFGPGTRLTVT.

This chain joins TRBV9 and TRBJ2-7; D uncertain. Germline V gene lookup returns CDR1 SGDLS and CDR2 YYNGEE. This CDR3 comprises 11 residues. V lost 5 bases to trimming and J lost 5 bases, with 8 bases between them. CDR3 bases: TGTGCCAGCAGTTCAGGCCACGAGCAGTACTTC. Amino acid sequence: CASSSGHEQYF.

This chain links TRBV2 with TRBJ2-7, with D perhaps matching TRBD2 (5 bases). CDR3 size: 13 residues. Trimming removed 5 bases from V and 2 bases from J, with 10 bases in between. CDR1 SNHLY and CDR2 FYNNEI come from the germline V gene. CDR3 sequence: CASSTPGTYEQYF. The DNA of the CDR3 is TGTGCCAGCAGTACTCCGGGAACCTACGAGCAGTACTTC.

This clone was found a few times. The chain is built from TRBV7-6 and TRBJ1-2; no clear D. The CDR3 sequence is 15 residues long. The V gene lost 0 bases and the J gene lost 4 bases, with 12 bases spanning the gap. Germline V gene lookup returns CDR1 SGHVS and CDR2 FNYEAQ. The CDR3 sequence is CASSLAGQQLYGYTF. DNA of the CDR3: TGTGCCAGCAGCTTAGCCGGCCAGCAACTCTATGGCTACACCTTC.

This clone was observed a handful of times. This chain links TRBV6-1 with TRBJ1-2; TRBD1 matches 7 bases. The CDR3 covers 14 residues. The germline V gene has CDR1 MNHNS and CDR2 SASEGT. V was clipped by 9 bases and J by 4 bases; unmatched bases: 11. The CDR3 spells CASGDRDTRYGYTF. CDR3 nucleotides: TGTGCCAGTGGAGACAGGGACACACGCTATGGCTACACCTTC.

For the CDR3, the DNA is TGTGCCAGCAGTCCTGGGACAGGATACAATGAGCAGTTCTTC. Translated: CASSPGTGYNEQFF. The V gene is TRBV6-5, the J gene TRBJ2-1; 8 positions match TRBD1. The CDR3 has 14 residues. Looked up from germline, CDR1 is MNHEY and CDR2 is SVGAGI. The J segment lost 4 bases and the V segment lost 5 bases, leaving 4 bases of the junction unmatched.

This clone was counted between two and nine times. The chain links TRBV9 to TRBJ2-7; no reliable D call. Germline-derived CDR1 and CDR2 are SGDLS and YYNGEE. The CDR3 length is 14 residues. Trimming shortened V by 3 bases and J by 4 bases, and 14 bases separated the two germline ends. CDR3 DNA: TGTGCCAGCAGCGCCCGCCCGGATACGTACGAGCAGTACTTC. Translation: CASSARPDTYEQYF. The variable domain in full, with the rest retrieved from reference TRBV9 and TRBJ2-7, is DSGVTQTPKHLITATGQRVTLRCSPRSGDLSVYWYQQSLDQGLQFLIQYYNGEERAKGNILERFSAQQFPDLHSELNLSSLELGDSALYFCASSARPDTYEQYFGPGTRLTVT.

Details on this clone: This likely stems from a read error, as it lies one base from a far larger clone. CDR3 DNA sequence: TGTGCCAGCATTTTTTCCCCACGACTAGGGGGCACTGAAGCTTTCTTT. Amino acids: CASIFSPRLGGTEAFF. The chain uses TRBV6-6 and TRBJ1-1, with D possibly being TRBD1 (6 bases). CDR3 size: 16 residues. Germline V gives CDR1 MNHNY, CDR2 SVGAGI (reference sequence). Trimming shortened V by 7 bases and J by 4 bases, and 22 bases separated the two germline ends.

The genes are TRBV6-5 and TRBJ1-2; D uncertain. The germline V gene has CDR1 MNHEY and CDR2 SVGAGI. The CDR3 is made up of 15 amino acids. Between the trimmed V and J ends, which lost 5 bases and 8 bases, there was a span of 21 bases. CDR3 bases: TGTGCCAGCAGTCGCCTCGAATCTTCACCCTTAGGCTACACCTTC. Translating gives CASSRLESSPLGYTF.

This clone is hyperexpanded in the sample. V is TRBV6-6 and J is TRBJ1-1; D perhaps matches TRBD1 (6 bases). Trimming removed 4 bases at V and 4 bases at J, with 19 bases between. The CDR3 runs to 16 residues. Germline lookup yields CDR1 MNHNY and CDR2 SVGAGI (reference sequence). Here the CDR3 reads CASSFSPRLGGTEAFF. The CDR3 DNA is TGTGCCAGCAGTTTTTCCCCACGACTAGGGGGCACTGAAGCTTTCTTT.

CDR3 sequence reads: CASSLEVNTEAFF. The CDR3 DNA sequence: TGTGCCAGCAGCTTAGAAGTGAACACTGAAGCTTTCTTT. The J gene is TRBJ1-1, the V gene TRBV7-6; D remains unclear. The germline V gene encodes CDR1 SGHVS and CDR2 FNYEAQ. V lost 1 base and J 0 bases, leaving 3 bases between the germline ends. The CDR3 loop spans 13 amino acids.

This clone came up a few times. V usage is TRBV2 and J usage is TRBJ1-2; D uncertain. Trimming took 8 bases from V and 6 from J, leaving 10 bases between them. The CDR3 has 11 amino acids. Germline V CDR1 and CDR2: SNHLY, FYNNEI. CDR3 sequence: CASLVVDGYTF. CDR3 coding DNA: TGTGCCAGCCTAGTGGTGGATGGCTACACCTTC.

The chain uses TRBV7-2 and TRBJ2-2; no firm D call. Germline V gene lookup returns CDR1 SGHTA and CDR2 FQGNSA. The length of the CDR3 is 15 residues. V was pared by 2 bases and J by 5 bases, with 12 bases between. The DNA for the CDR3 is TGTGCCAGCAGCTTAAAACGGAGTTGGACCGGGGAGCTGTTTTTT. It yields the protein CASSLKRSWTGELFF. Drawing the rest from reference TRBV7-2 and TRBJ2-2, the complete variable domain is GAGVSQSPSNKVTEKGKDVELRCDPISGHTALYWYRQSLGQGLEFLIYFQGNSAPDKSGLPSDRFSAERTGGSVSTLTIQRTQQEDSAVYLCASSLKRSWTGELFFGEGSRLTVL.

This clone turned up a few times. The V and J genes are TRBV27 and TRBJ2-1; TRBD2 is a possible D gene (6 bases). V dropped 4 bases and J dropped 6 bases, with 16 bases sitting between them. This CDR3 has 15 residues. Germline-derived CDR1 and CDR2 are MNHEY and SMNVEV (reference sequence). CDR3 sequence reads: CASSSPTEGINEQFF. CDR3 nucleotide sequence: TGTGCCAGCAGTTCCCCCACGGAGGGGATCAATGAGCAGTTCTTC.

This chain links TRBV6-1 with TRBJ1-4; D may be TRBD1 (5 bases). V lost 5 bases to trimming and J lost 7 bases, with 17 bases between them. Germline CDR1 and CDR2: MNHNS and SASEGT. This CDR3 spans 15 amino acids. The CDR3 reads CASSSFSGAVEKLFF. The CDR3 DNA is TGTGCCAGCAGTTCCTTCAGTGGGGCGGTTGAAAAACTGTTTTTT.

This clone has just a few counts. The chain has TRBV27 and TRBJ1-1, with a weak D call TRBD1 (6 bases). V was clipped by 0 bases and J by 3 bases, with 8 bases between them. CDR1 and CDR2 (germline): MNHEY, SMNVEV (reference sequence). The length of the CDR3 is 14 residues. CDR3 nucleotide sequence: TGTGCCAGCAGTTTATCTCAGGGGTACACTGAAGCTTTCTTT. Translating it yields CASSLSQGYTEAFF.

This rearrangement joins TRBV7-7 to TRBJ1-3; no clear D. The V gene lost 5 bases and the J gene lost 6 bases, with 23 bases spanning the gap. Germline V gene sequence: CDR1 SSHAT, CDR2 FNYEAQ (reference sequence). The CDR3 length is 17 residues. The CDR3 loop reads CASSPNPVGEMENTIYF. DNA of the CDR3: TGTGCCAGCAGCCCCAACCCCGTGGGAGAAATGGAAAACACCATATATTTT.